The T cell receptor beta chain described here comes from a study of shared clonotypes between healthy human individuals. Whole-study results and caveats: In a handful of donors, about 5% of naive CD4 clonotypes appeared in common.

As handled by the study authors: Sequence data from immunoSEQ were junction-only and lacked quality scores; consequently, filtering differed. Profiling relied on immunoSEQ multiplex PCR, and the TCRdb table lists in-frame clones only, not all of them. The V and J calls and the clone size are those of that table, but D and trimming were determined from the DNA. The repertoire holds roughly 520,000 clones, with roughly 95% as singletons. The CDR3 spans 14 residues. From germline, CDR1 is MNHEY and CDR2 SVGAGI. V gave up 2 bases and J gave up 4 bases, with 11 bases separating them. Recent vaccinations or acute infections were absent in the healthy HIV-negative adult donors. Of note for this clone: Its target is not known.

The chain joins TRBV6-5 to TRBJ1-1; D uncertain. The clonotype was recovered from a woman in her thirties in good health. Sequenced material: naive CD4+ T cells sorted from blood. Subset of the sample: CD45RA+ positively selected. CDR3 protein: CASSYGSRSTEAFF. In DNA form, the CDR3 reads TGTGCCAGCAGTTACGGGTCCCGGAGCACTGAAGCTTTCTTT.